This record looks at one T cell receptor beta chain sequence and its context. The sample is drawn from a study of blood T cell repertoires in COVID-19. About the research overall: T cells, B-cell-depleted T cells, or PBMCs supplied cDNA or gDNA.

This CDR3 spans 13 amino acids. Trimming cost V 3 bases and J 12 bases, with 17 bases left between them. In germline, CDR1 is LNHNV, CDR2 YYDKDF (reference sequence). Shortly before study entry, within 2 weeks, exposed participants had met a COVID-19 case. As handled by the study authors: Amplification from reference gene primers served as the basis for estimated nucleated cell counts. TCRdb's table, derived via immunoSEQ multiplex PCR, lists solely in-frame clones and lacks some. V and J calls and clone size are as listed in that table; D and trimming were resolved from the DNA. The sample lists 230,000 or so clones, roughly 81% occurring once.

The J gene is TRBJ1-1, the V gene TRBV15, with D perhaps TRBD1 (5 bases). Sequences were obtained from PBMCs or T cells enriched from blood (not recorded which). This receptor was identified in a woman aged 45-59 years who had been exposed to COVID-19. The CDR3 spells CATSRSTVTRSFF. Here the CDR3 DNA reads TGTGCCACCAGCAGGTCGACAGTTACTCGGTCTTTCTTT.